This T cell receptor beta chain stems from a study of cytomegalovirus exposure and HLA in healthy donors (dated by TCRdb to the late 2010s). Concerning the study at large: The 670 or so repertoires of the first cohort and the 95 to 150 validation repertoires were produced on the same platform, according to a later analysis. The aim of the study was to test whether cataloging public T cell receptors could identify signatures of past pathogen exposure. Along with the approximately 650-subject first cohort, a separate validation cohort of around 120 different subjects was used. To predict cytomegalovirus infection status, the study combined high-throughput TCR immunosequencing, statistical association of individual TCRs with disease status, and machine learning.

Libraries were built with the immunoSEQ multiplex PCR assay. Per the original workflow: A statistical classification framework was built to diagnose cytomegalovirus status from the catalog of TCR beta chain sequences. In its TCRdb copy, this immuneACCESS table keeps in-frame sequences only and misses some clones. Where compared with another copy, unresolved V genes explain less than half of these, and the others have no known cause. That table gives V, J and clone size, and the DNA gave D and trimming. Present in this sample are 260,000 or so clones, about 87% of which were seen just once. The top ten clonotypes cover approximately 2.5% of the sample. Comment on this clone: Its antigen specificity is not known. No per-base quality is available; no much larger clone lies one base away.

Donors formed part of the validation cohort, which comprised about 130 subjects and was distinct from the first cohort of fewer than 750 subjects. V and J are truncated by 0 bases and 10 bases respectively, leaving an intervening sequence of 16 bases. From the cysteine through the phenylalanine, the CDR3 covers 15 amino acids. Only the CDR3 region is kept as DNA, spanning 45 bases read in frame from base 1. Sequences LGHNA (CDR1) and YSLEER (CDR2) are obtained from the germline V gene. Results the study describes overall, beyond this receptor: The classifier was reported to diagnose cytomegalovirus status with high specificity and sensitivity in both the original cohort and the validation cohort. The validation cohort had no HLA typing available for a later analysis, so co-occurrence within that cohort was assessed over all 120 repertoires. According to the authors, the approach could potentially be generalized to other disease states and immunological phenotypes. Most TCR sequences were observed very rarely across donors, whereas some public TCRs were present in many individuals. In a later analysis, TCRs clustered in the first cohort were found to also tend to co-occur in the roughly 120 validation repertoires, with 94% of cluster scores above 0. A few of the identified cytomegalovirus-associated TCR beta chains were confirmed in vitro to be specific for cytomegalovirus antigens. The study listed 150 to 200 TCR beta chains as associated with cytomegalovirus.

Recombination connected TRBV4-3 to TRBJ2-1; confidence is insufficient to name the D gene. The sequence was collected from a man between 18 and 35 years old in good health and CMV-seronegative. The specimen sequenced was PBMCs. The sequenced DNA: TGCGCCAGCAGCCAAGATCGTGGGTTAGGCAGGGAGCAGTTCTTC. Its translation reads: CASSQDRGLGREQFF.